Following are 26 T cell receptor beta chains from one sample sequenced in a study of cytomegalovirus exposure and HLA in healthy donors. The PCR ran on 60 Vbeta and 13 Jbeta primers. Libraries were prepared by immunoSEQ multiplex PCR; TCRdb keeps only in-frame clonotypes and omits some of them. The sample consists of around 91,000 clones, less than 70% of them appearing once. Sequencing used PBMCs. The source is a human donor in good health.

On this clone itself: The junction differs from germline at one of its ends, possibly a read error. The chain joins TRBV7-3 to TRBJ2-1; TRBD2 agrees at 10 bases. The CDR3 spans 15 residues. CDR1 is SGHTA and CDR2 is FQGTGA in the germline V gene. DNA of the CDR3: TGTGCCAGCAGCTTAACTAGCGGGGGGAACAATGAGCCGTTCTTC. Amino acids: CASSLTSGGNNEPFF. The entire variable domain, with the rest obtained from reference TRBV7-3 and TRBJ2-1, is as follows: GAGVSQTPSNKVTEKGKYVELRCDPISGHTALYWYRQSLGQGPEFLIYFQGTGAADDSGLPNDRFFAVRPEGSVSTLKIQRTERGDSAVYLCASSLTSGGNNEPFFGPGTRLTVL.

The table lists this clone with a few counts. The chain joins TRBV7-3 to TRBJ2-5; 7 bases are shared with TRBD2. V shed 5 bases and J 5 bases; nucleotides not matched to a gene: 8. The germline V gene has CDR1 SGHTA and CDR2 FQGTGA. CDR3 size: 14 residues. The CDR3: CASSRSGVGETQYF. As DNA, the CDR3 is TGTGCCAGCAGCCGAAGCGGGGTCGGCGAGACCCAGTACTTC.

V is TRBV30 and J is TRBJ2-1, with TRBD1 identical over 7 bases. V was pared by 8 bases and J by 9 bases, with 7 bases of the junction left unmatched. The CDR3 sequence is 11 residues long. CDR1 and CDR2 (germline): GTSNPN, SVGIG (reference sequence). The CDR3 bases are TGTGCCCAGACAGGGATCGGTGAGCAGTTCTTC. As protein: CAQTGIGEQFF.

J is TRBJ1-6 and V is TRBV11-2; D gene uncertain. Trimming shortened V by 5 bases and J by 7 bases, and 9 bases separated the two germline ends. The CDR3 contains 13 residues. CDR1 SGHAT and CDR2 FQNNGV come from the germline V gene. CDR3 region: CASSDYSNSPLHF. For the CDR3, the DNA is TGTGCCAGCAGCGACTACAGCAATTCACCCCTCCACTTT.

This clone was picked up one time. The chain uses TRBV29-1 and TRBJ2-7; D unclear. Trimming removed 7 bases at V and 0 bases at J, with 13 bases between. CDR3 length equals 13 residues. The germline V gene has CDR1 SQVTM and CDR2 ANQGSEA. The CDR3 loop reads CSARPSSSYEQYF. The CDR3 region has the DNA TGCAGCGCTCGCCCGTCGAGCTCCTACGAGCAGTACTTC.

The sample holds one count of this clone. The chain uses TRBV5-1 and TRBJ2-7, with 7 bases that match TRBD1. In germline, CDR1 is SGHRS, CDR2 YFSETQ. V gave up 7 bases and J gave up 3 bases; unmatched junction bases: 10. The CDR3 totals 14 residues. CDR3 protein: CASATTTGDYEQYF. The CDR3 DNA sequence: TGCGCCAGCGCAACTACCACAGGGGACTACGAGCAGTACTTC.

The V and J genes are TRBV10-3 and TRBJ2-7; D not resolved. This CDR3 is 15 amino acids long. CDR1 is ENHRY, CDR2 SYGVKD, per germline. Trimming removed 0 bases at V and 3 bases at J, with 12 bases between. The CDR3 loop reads CAISESYSRHYEQYF. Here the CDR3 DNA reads TGTGCCATCAGTGAGTCTTACAGCCGACACTACGAGCAGTACTTC.

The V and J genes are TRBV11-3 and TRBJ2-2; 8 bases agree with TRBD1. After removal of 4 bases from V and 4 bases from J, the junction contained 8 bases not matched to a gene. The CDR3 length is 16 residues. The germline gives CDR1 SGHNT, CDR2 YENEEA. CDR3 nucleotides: TGTGCCAGCAGCTACGACGGGACAGGCGGCACCGGGGAGCTGTTTTTT. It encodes CASSYDGTGGTGELFF.

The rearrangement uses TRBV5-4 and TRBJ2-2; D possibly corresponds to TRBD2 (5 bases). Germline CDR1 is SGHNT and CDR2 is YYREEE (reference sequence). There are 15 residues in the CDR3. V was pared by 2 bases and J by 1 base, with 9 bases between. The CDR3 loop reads CASSFREGNTGELFF. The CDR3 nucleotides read TGTGCCAGCAGCTTTCGGGAAGGGAACACCGGGGAGCTGTTTTTT.

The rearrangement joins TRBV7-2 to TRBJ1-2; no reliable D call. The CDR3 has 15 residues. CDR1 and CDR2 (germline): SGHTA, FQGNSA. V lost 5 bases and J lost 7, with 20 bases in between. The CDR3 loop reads CASSPGVLFAPGYTF. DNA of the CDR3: TGTGCCAGCAGCCCCGGGGTCCTATTTGCTCCTGGCTACACCTTC.

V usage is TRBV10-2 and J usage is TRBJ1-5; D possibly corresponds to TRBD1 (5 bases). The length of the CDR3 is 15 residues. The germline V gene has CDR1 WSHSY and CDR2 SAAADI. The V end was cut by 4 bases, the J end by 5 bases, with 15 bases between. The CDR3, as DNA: TGCGCCAGCAGTGCACTCAGGGAGGGAGATCAGCCCCAGCATTTT. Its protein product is CASSALREGDQPQHF.

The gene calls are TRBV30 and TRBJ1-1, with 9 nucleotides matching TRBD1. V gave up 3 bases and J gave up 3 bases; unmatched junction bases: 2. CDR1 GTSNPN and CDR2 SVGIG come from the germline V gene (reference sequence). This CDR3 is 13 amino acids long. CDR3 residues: CAWSRQGDTEAFF. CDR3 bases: TGTGCCTGGAGCCGACAGGGGGACACTGAAGCTTTCTTT.

CDR3 sequence: CASSEALRGLNCPYEQYF. CDR3 nucleotides: TGCGCCAGCAGTGAGGCATTGCGGGGTCTAAATTGCCCCTACGAGCAGTACTTC. The chain employs TRBV10-1 and TRBJ2-7; tentatively, D is TRBD2 (6 bases). Germline assignment: CDR1 WNHNN and CDR2 SYGVQD (reference sequence). The CDR3 spans 18 residues. V gave up 2 bases and J gave up 2 bases, with 22 bases separating them.

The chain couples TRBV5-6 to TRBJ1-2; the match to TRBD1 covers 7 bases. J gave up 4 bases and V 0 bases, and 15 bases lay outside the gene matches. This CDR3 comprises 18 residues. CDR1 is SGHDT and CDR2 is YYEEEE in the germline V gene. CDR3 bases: TGTGCCAGCAGCTTGGTTACGGGCCGACAGGGCTCTGGCTATGGCTACACCTTC. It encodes CASSLVTGRQGSGYGYTF. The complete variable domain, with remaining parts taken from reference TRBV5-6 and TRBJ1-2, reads DAGVTQSPTHLIKTRGQQVTLRCSPKSGHDTVSWYQQALGQGPQFIFQYYEEEERQRGNFPDRFSGHQFPNYSSELNVNALLLGDSALYLCASSLVTGRQGSGYGYTFGSGTRLTVV.

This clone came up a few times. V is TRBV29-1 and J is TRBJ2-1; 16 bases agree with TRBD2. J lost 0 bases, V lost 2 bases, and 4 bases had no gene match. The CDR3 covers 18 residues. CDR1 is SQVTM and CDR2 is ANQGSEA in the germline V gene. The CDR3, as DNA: TGCAGCGTTGAAAAGGGACTAGCGGGGGGGAGCTCCTACAATGAGCAGTTCTTC. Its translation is CSVEKGLAGGSSYNEQFF.

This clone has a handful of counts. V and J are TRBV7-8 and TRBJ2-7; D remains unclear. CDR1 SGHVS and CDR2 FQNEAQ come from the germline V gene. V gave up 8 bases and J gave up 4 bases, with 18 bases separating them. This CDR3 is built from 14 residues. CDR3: CASLGRGVKYEQYF. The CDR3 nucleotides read TGTGCCAGCTTGGGTCGAGGAGTAAAATACGAGCAGTACTTC.

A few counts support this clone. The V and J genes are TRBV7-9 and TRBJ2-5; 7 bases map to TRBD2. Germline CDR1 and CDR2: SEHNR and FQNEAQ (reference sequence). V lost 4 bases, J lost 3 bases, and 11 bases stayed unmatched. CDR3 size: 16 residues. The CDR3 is CASSSRYPSGEETQYF. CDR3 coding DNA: TGTGCCAGCAGCTCCCGATATCCTAGCGGAGAAGAGACCCAGTACTTC. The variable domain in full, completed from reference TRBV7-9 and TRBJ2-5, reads DTGVSQNPRHKITKRGQNVTFRCDPISEHNRLYWYRQTLGQGPEFLTYFQNEAQLEKSRLLSDRFSAERPKGSFSTLEIQRTEQGDSAMYLCASSSRYPSGEETQYFGPGTRLLVL.

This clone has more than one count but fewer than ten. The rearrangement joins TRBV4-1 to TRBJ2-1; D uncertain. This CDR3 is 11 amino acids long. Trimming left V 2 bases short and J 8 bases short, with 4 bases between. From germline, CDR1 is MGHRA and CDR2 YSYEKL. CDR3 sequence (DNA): TGCGCCAGCAGCCAAACAGATGAGCAGTTCTTC. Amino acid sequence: CASSQTDEQFF.

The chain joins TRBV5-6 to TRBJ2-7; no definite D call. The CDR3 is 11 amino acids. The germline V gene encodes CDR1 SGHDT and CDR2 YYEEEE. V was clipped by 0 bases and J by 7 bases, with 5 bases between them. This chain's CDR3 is CASSLVLEQYF. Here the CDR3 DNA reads TGTGCCAGCAGCTTGGTATTGGAGCAGTACTTC. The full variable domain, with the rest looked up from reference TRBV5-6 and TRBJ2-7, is DAGVTQSPTHLIKTRGQQVTLRCSPKSGHDTVSWYQQALGQGPQFIFQYYEEEERQRGNFPDRFSGHQFPNYSSELNVNALLLGDSALYLCASSLVLEQYFGPGTRLTVT.

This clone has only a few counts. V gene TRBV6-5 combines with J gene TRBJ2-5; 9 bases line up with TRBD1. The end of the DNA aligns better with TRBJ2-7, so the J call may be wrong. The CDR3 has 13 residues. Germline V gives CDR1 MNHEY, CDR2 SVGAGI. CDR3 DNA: TGTGCCAGCAGGGGCGGACAGGGGTACGAGCAGTACTTC. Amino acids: CASRGGQGYEQYF.

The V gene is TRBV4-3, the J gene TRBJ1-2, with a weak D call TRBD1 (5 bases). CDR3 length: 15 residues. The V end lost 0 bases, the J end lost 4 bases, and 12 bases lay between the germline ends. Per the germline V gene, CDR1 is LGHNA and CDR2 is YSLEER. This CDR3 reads CASSQDFGGGYGYTF. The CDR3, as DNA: TGCGCCAGCAGCCAAGATTTCGGGGGAGGCTATGGCTACACCTTC.

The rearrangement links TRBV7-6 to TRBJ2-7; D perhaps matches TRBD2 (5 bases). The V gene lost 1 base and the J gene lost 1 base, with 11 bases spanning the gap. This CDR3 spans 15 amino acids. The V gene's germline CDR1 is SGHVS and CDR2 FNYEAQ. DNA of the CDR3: TGTGCCAGCAGCTTAGAAGGCGGGCGTTCCTACGAGCAGTACTTC. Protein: CASSLEGGRSYEQYF.

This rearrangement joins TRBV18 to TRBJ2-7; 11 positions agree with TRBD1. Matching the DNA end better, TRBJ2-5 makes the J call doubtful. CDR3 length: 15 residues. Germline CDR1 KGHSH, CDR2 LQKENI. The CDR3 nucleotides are TGTGCCAGCTCCTCCGGGACAGGGGGTATGGAGACCCAGTACTTC. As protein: CASSSGTGGMETQYF.

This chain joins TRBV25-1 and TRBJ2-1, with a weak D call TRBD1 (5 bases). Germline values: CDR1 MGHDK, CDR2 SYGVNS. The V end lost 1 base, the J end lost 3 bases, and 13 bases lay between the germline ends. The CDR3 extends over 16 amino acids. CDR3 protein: CASSESSSGFYNEQFF. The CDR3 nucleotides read TGTGCCAGCAGTGAATCGTCGTCAGGGTTCTACAATGAGCAGTTCTTC.

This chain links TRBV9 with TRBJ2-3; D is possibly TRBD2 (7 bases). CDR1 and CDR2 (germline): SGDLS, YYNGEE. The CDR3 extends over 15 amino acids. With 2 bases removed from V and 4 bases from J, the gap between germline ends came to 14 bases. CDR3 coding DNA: TGTGCCAGCAGCGTCCGGGGGGCTTGGGCAGATACGCAGTATTTT. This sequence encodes CASSVRGAWADTQYF.

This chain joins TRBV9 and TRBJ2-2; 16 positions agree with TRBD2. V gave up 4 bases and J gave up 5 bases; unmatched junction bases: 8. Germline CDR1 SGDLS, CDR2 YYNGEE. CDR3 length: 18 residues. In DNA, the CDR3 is TGTGCCAGCAGCACTGGGACTAGCGGGGGGGCGCGAACCGGGGAGCTGTTTTTT. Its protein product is CASSTGTSGGARTGELFF. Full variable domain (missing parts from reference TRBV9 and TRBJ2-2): DSGVTQTPKHLITATGQRVTLRCSPRSGDLSVYWYQQSLDQGLQFLIQYYNGEERAKGNILERFSAQQFPDLHSELNLSSLELGDSALYFCASSTGTSGGARTGELFFGEGSRLTVL.